Listed below are T cell receptor beta chains from one sample, sequenced in a study of shared clonotypes between healthy human individuals. Profiling relied on immunoSEQ multiplex PCR, and the TCRdb table lists in-frame clones only, not all of them. The sample contains hundreds of thousands of clones, approximately 95% of which appear only once. Sequenced input: naive CD8+ T cells sorted from blood. Every receptor here comes from a woman in her 30s in good health. Both conserved end residues are part of each CDR3. A D gene is named only where the DNA matches it firmly. Clone size appears in some rows only: once, few, many, or a class for an expanded clone.

14	TRBV30	TRBD2	.	TRBJ2-7	CAWGLAGGPGEQYF	TGTGCCTGGGGACTAGCGGGAGGCCCGGGCGAGCAGTACTTC
15	TRBV5-4	TRBD2	.	TRBJ2-3	CASSSTSGITDTQYF	TGTGCCAGCAGCTCCACTAGCGGGATAACAGATACGCAGTATTTT
18	TRBV14	.	.	TRBJ2-2	CASSQSLALESLTGELFF	TGTGCCAGCAGCCAATCACTAGCTCTGGAGTCCCTAACCGGGGAGCTGTTTTTT
15	TRBV4-1	.	.	TRBJ1-5	CASSQVGGTSQPQHF	TGCGCCAGCAGCCAAGTAGGGGGGACGAGTCAGCCCCAGCATTTT
15	TRBV6-5	.	few	TRBJ2-7	CASSYEAPEAYEQYF	TGTGCCAGCAGTTACGAGGCCCCGGAGGCTTACGAGCAGTACTTC
12	TRBV5-1	TRBD1	.	TRBJ2-3	CASSIHRGQEYF	TGCGCCAGCAGCATTCACCGAGGACAGGAGTATTTT
14	TRBV12-2	.	once	TRBJ1-4	CAKHRDTRNEKLFF	TGTGCAAAACACCGGGACACGAGAAATGAAAAACTGTTTTTT
15	TRBV27	.	.	TRBJ2-3	CASSARETGTDTQYF	TGTGCCAGCAGTGCCCGAGAGACTGGCACAGATACGCAGTATTTT
13	TRBV28	.	.	TRBJ2-1	CASSLWENNEQFF	TGTGCCAGCAGTTTATGGGAAAACAATGAGCAGTTCTTC
16	TRBV9	.	.	TRBJ2-1	CASSASGGPIYNEQFF	TGTGCCAGCAGCGCCTCAGGAGGGCCCATCTACAATGAGCAGTTCTTC
13	TRBV29-1	TRBD1	once	TRBJ2-7	CSVGRDSAYEQYF	TGCAGCGTTGGCCGGGACAGTGCCTACGAGCAGTACTTC
18	TRBV19	.	.	TRBJ2-6	CASSLGAEPISGANVLTF	TGTGCCAGTAGCTTAGGGGCAGAACCGATCTCTGGGGCCAACGTCCTGACTTTC
13	TRBV5-6	.	.	TRBJ1-2	CASSLGGLYGYTF	TGTGCCAGCAGCTTGGGGGGACTTTATGGCTACACCTTC
17	TRBV27	TRBD2	once	TRBJ2-5	CASSLLAGLLEGETQYF	TGTGCCAGCAGTTTACTAGCGGGCCTATTAGAGGGGGAGACCCAGTACTTC
14	TRBV6-1	.	.	TRBJ1-1	CASSYRTGGTEAFF	TGTGCCAGCAGCTATAGGACCGGAGGGACTGAAGCTTTCTTT
17	TRBV2	TRBD2	.	TRBJ2-1	CASSGGTSGRGYNEQFF	TGTGCCAGCAGTGGGGGGACTAGCGGGAGGGGATACAATGAGCAGTTCTTC
14	TRBV11-3	TRBD1	few	TRBJ1-3	CASSRGQTGNTIYF	TGTGCCAGCAGCCGGGGACAGACTGGAAACACCATATATTTT
14	TRBV5-4	TRBD1	.	TRBJ2-7	CASSPGTGWGEQYF	TGTGCCAGCAGCCCAGGGACAGGGTGGGGCGAGCAGTACTTC
14	TRBV7-8	TRBD2	.	TRBJ2-7	CASSWTRIIYEQYF	TGTGCCAGCAGCTGGACTAGGATTATCTACGAGCAGTACTTC
16	TRBV9	.	.	TRBJ2-1	CASSALGEPGYNEQFF	TGTGCCAGCAGCGCCCTCGGGGAACCTGGCTACAATGAGCAGTTCTTC
16	TRBV27	TRBD1	.	TRBJ2-7	CASSSSTGTGYYEQYF	TGTGCCAGCAGTTCATCCACCGGGACAGGGTACTACGAGCAGTACTTC
14	TRBV6-5	.	once	TRBJ1-4	CASSYSGPSEKLFF	TGTGCCAGCAGTTACTCGGGGCCGAGCGAAAAACTGTTTTTT
17	TRBV28	TRBD1	.	TRBJ2-7	CASSPIADRVGPYEQYF	TGTGCCAGCAGTCCCATCGCGGACAGGGTTGGGCCCTACGAGCAGTACTTC
10	TRBV2	.	.	TRBJ2-1	CASSENEQFF	TGTGCCAGCAGTGAAAATGAGCAGTTCTTC
16	TRBV6-6	.	.	TRBJ2-7	CASSLGHPPTSDEQYF	TGTGCCAGCAGTTTGGGACACCCTCCGACTAGTGACGAGCAGTACTTC
16	TRBV9	.	.	TRBJ2-7	CASSVGSSMTDYEQYF	TGTGCCAGCAGCGTAGGATCGAGTATGACAGACTACGAGCAGTACTTC
16	TRBV27	.	.	TRBJ2-2	CASSADDPSSTGELFF	TGTGCCAGCAGTGCCGACGATCCCTCGAGCACCGGGGAGCTGTTTTTT